This T cell receptor beta chain was observed in a study of PD-1 blockade in mismatch repair-deficient tumors. The table came from immunoSEQ multiplex PCR; TCRdb's copy has only in-frame clones and leaves some out. The sample holds fewer than 100,000 clones, around 85% seen once. This clone was detected a few times. The CDR3 runs 14 residues. Per germline, CDR1 SGHAT and CDR2 FQNNGV. V shed 7 bases, J shed 0 bases, and the junction held 4 bases outside the gene matches. Sequenced here: peripheral blood, sampled 12 weeks after starting pembrolizumab. The chain has TRBV11-2 and TRBJ2-7, with TRBD1 matching 9 bases. The sequence was collected from an adult with mismatch repair-deficient cancer. The DNA of the CDR3 is TGTGCCAGCACCGGGACAGGGAGCTCCTACGAGCAGTACTTC. Its translation: CASTGTGSSYEQYF. Full variable domain (missing parts from reference TRBV11-2 and TRBJ2-7): EAGVAQSPRYKIIEKRQSVAFWCNPISGHATLYWYQQILGQGPKLLIQFQNNGVVDDSQLPKDRFSAERLKGVDSTLKIQPAKLEDSAVYLCASTGTGSSYEQYFGPGTRLTVT.